The clone carrying this TCR beta chain was counted a few times. This sample was included in a study of blood T cell repertoires in COVID-19. Study details: Donors in the United States, Italy and Spain gave samples during acute or convalescent COVID-19. From T cells, B-cell-depleted T cells, or PBMCs came the material, which was cDNA or gDNA.

Germline assignment: CDR1 SNHLY and CDR2 FYNNEI. Trimming took 4 bases from V and 5 from J, leaving 8 bases between them. The CDR3 spans 12 residues. Authors' processing steps: Nucleated cell counts were estimated from reference gene primer amplification. Method: immunoSEQ multiplex PCR; TCRdb's copy keeps in-frame clones and lacks some. The DNA was the basis for D and trimming; V, J and clone size are from that table. The sample lists about 72,000 clones, more than 75% occurring once. The receptor was derived from a man in his 70s with active or convalescent COVID-19. This chain uses TRBV2 with TRBJ2-5; D call uncertain. The sample comprised peripheral blood. The CDR3 here is CASSAQSETQYF. The CDR3 DNA follows: TGTGCCAGCAGTGCCCAGTCGGAGACCCAGTACTTC.